This T cell receptor (beta chain) was observed in a study of early T cells in non-severe SARS-CoV-2 infection. Germline-derived CDR1 and CDR2 are SGHAT and FQNNGV. The ends were cut back, 5 bases at V and 1 base at J, with 8 bases in the middle. CDR3 length: 13 residues. TCRdb itself ran the 5' RACE reads through MiXCR, one entry per CDR3 protein. The sample includes some 66,000 distinct CDR3 sequences, 9.1% of them seen just once. Many counts were recorded for this clonotype. This TCR was sampled from an adult who was a healthcare worker with PCR-confirmed SARS-CoV-2 infection or an uninfected control (not recorded which). The genes are TRBV11-2 and TRBJ2-5; a possible D gene is TRBD2 (5 bases). Sequenced sample: whole blood. CDR3 coding DNA: TGTGCCAGCAGCCGAGGGTCCCAAGAGACCCAGTACTTC. Protein product: CASSRGSQETQYF.